This T cell receptor beta chain was observed in a study of blood T cell repertoires in COVID-19. The germline V gene encodes CDR1 MDHEN and CDR2 SYDVKM. With V trimmed by 4 bases and J by 5 bases, 10 bases remained unmatched. The CDR3 totals 15 residues. Assignments of participants to cohorts depended upon their own reported clinical history. Sequencing was performed with immunoSEQ multiplex PCR; in TCRdb, only in-frame clones are kept and a portion is missing. The data show hundreds of thousands of clones, nearly 90% seen once. The source is a young woman with acute COVID-19. This rearrangement joins TRBV28 to TRBJ2-5; TRBD1 aligns across 7 bases. Sequencing input: PBMCs or T cells enriched from blood (not recorded which). Written as DNA, the CDR3 is TGTGCCAGCAGTTCCTGGACAGGCCTCAATGAGACCCAGTACTTC. This encodes CASSSWTGLNETQYF.